This is a list of T cell receptor beta chains from one sample in a study of STAT3 mutations in large granular lymphocyte leukemia. Profiling relied on immunoSEQ multiplex PCR, and the TCRdb table lists in-frame clones only, not all of them. The table has some 2,400 clones, 50% to 60% seen once. Sequences were obtained from peripheral blood mononuclear cells. The receptor set was obtained from a man aged 60-69 years with T-cell large granular lymphocyte leukemia. Some clones in this sample may be carry-over from other donors' samples. Both conserved end residues are part of each CDR3. A D gene is named only where the DNA matches it firmly. Only some rows state a clone size, as once, few, many or a class for expanded clones.

TRBV7-9	TRBJ1-3	TRBD1	NA	TGTGCCAGCAGCTCCGAGGGGGCGCTTGGAAACACCATATATTTT	CASSSEGALGNTIYF
TRBV5-1	TRBJ2-5	NA	NA	TGCGCCAGCAGCCTGATGGGGGGCGCGGAGACCCAGTACTTC	CASSLMGGAETQYF
TRBV27	TRBJ1-4	NA	NA	TGTGCCAGCAGTTCCGTTAATGGGTGGAAACTGTTTTTT	CASSSVNGWKLFF
TRBV18	TRBJ2-5	TRBD1	few	TGTGCCAGCTCATCAACGACAGGGGGCGTAGAGACCCAGTACTTC	CASSSTTGGVETQYF
TRBV5-6	TRBJ2-7	TRBD2	NA	TGTGCCAGCAGCTCCGCGGGGGGCTTCTACGAGCAGTACTTC	CASSSAGGFYEQYF
TRBV6-5	TRBJ2-5	NA	few	TGTGCCAGCAGTTACTCGGGGGCCCGGAAGACCCAGTACTTC	CASSYSGARKTQYF
TRBV5-8	TRBJ2-7	NA	NA	TGTGCCAGCATTCCACGGGGAGTTTCGTACGAGCAGTACTTC	CASIPRGVSYEQYF
TRBV29-1	TRBJ2-7	TRBD2	NA	TGCAGCGTTGAGAGACTAGCGGGGGGGCCTTACGAGCAGTACTTC	CSVERLAGGPYEQYF
TRBV5-4	TRBJ2-6	NA	NA	TGTGCCAGCAGCTTCGGACGGCAATCTGGGGCCAACGTCCTGACTTTC	CASSFGRQSGANVLTF
TRBV28	TRBJ2-5	NA	few	TGTGCCAGCAGTTTGTTGGCGGGGTTGTGGACCCAGTACTTC	CASSLLAGLWTQYF
TRBV28	TRBJ2-5	NA	few	TGTGCCAGCAGTTTACAGGGGCTAGTCGGGACCCAGTACTTC	CASSLQGLVGTQYF
TRBV27	TRBJ2-1	TRBD2	NA	TGTGCCAGCAGTTTGGGACTAGCATCCAGGGAGCAGTTCTTC	CASSLGLASREQFF
TRBV14	TRBJ2-4	NA	NA	TGTGCCAGCAGCCCTTCGAATCGGGCCAAAAACATTCAGTACTTC	CASSPSNRAKNIQYF
TRBV6-5	TRBJ1-6	NA	NA	TGTGCCAGCAGTTCTCTCCAGGGCCTCCACTTT	CASSSLQGLHF
TRBV4-2	TRBJ1-6	NA	NA	TGTGCCAGCAGCCAAGTAACGGGTAATTCACCCCTCCACTTT	CASSQVTGNSPLHF
TRBV6-1	TRBJ1-5	TRBD1	NA	TGTGCCAGCAGTGCGGACAGGGGGCCGTCGGGCAATCAGCCCCAGCATTTT	CASSADRGPSGNQPQHF
TRBV19	TRBJ2-7	TRBD1	few	TGTGCCAGTAGTACTTTAACAGGGGGCGCCGAGCAGTACTTC	CASSTLTGGAEQYF
TRBV5-1	TRBJ2-7	NA	NA	TGCGCCAGCAGCTTGCCACTCCAAGGCGAGCAGTACTTC	CASSLPLQGEQYF
TRBV5-4	TRBJ2-5	NA	NA	TGTGCCAGCAGCGCGTACGGAGAGACCCAGTACTTC	CASSAYGETQYF
TRBV7-9	TRBJ1-2	NA	few	TGTGCCAGCAGCGCCGGGCACTATGGCTACACCTTC	CASSAGHYGYTF
TRBV30	TRBJ2-5	TRBD1	NA	TGTGCCTGGGGGACAGCCAGGAGAGAGACCCAGTACTTC	CAWGTARRETQYF
TRBV9	TRBJ2-1	NA	once	TGTGCCAGCAGCGTAGGGGCAGGGGTGGGTGAGCAGTTCTTC	CASSVGAGVGEQFF
TRBV30	TRBJ2-7	NA	NA	TGTGCCTGGAGTGTATCCTTATCCTACGAGCAGTACTTC	CAWSVSLSYEQYF
TRBV6-5	TRBJ1-1	NA	few	TGTGCCAGCACCAGTACAGTAAACACTGAAGCTTTCTTT	CASTSTVNTEAFF
TRBV15	TRBJ1-5	TRBD1	NA	TGTGCCACCAGCAGAGATAACAGGGGGCATCAGCCCCAGCATTTT	CATSRDNRGHQPQHF
TRBV6-6	TRBJ2-1	TRBD2	few	TGTGCCAGCGCCGGGACTAGCGGGAAGTACAATGAGCAGTTCTTC	CASAGTSGKYNEQFF
TRBV7-9	TRBJ1-5	NA	NA	TGTGCCAGCAGCCTCGCCGGGACTCTTGGCCAGCCCCAGCATTTT	CASSLAGTLGQPQHF
TRBV30	TRBJ1-5	TRBD1	NA	TGTGCCTGGGCAGGGGGCAGAAATCAGCCCCAGCATTTT	CAWAGGRNQPQHF
TRBV7-2	TRBJ1-4	NA	NA	TGTGCCAGCAGCTTAGATGCCAGAAAACTGTTTTTT	CASSLDARKLFF
TRBV30	TRBJ2-3	NA	NA	TGTGCCTGGAGTGACGGGGCGGCAGATACGCAGTATTTT	CAWSDGAADTQYF
TRBV6-6	TRBJ2-4	NA	NA	TGTGCCAGCAGGACAGCCCAAGGAAACATTCAGTACTTC	CASRTAQGNIQYF
TRBV4-3	TRBJ2-1	NA	NA	TGCGCCAGCAGCCCCACTACCGTAGGCGGTGAGCAGTTCTTC	CASSPTTVGGEQFF
TRBV9	TRBJ1-2	NA	NA	TGTGCCAGCAGCCCCCAGTCGGGAACGGACTATGGCTACACCTTC	CASSPQSGTDYGYTF
TRBV5-6	TRBJ1-2	TRBD1	few	TGTGCCAGCAGCTTGGGGGACAGCGACTATGGCTACACCTTC	CASSLGDSDYGYTF
TRBV11-2	TRBJ1-2	NA	NA	TGTGCCAGCAGCTTAGATCCAAGGGGGAGCGGCTACACCTTC	CASSLDPRGSGYTF
TRBV30	TRBJ2-1	TRBD2	few	TGTGCCTGGACTGAACTAGCGGGTTACAATGAGCAGTTCTTC	CAWTELAGYNEQFF
TRBV18	TRBJ1-5	NA	NA	TGTGCCAGCTCACCTTACGGATTGAGGGATCAGCCCCAGCATTTT	CASSPYGLRDQPQHF
TRBV5-1	TRBJ2-1	NA	NA	TGCGCCAGCAGCTTAAACAGCAATGAGCAGTTCTTC	CASSLNSNEQFF
TRBV25-1	TRBJ2-7	NA	large	TGTGCCAGCTTTTTTGATGAGGGAGGCGAGCAGTACTTC	CASFFDEGGEQYF
TRBV6-5	TRBJ2-7	NA	NA	TGTGCCAGCAGTGCTTACAGCGTTCGGGGTTACGAGCAGTACTTC	CASSAYSVRGYEQYF
TRBV29-1	TRBJ1-5	NA	NA	TGCAGCGTTGAGGGTGGGGCTGGGCAGCCCCAGCATTTT	CSVEGGAGQPQHF
TRBV29-1	TRBJ2-1	TRBD2	few	TGCAGCGCCGCGGGAGAAAGGTACAATGAGCAGTTCTTC	CSAAGERYNEQFF
TRBV7-9	TRBJ1-1	NA	NA	TGTGCCAGCAGCCCCACCTTTAACACTGAAGCTTTCTTT	CASSPTFNTEAFF
TRBV19	TRBJ2-7	TRBD1	NA	TGTGCCAGTAGCGCGACAGGGGGCTACGAGCAGTACTTC	CASSATGGYEQYF
TRBV6-5	TRBJ1-2	NA	few	TGTGCCAGCAGCGGACGGAACTATGGCTACACCTTC	CASSGRNYGYTF
TRBV5-1	TRBJ1-3	NA	NA	TGCGCCAGCAGCGTGGGACTGGGAAACACCATATATTTT	CASSVGLGNTIYF
TRBV9	TRBJ2-3	NA	NA	TGTGCCAGCAGCGTAAGATCAGAGGGAGATACGCAGTATTTT	CASSVRSEGDTQYF
TRBV6-1	TRBJ2-7	NA	few	TGTGCCAGCAGTGTAGAGATCCTATACGAGCAGTACTTC	CASSVEILYEQYF
TRBV9	TRBJ1-6	NA	NA	TGTGCCAGCAGCACTTCGACAGCCTCCTATAATTCACCCCTCCACTTT	CASSTSTASYNSPLHF
TRBV30	TRBJ2-5	NA	NA	TGTGCCTGGGGGGACGGGGTTACGGAGACCCAGTACTTC	CAWGDGVTETQYF
TRBV7-9	TRBJ1-2	NA	NA	TGTGCCAGCAGCCAGGACTCAAATCTCGGGGGTCATGGCTACACCTTC	CASSQDSNLGGHGYTF